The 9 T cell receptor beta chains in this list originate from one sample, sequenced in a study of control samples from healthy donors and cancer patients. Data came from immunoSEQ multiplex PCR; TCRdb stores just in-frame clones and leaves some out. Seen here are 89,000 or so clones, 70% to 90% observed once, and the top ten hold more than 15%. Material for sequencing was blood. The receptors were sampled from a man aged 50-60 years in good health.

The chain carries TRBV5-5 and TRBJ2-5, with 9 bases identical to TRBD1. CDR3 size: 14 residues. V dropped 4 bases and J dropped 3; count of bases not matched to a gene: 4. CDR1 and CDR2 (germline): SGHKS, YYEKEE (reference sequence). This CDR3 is CASSHGTGKETQYF. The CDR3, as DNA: TGTGCCAGCAGCCACGGGACAGGGAAAGAGACCCAGTACTTC. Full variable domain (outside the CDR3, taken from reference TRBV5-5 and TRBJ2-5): DAGVTQSPTHLIKTRGQQVTLRCSPISGHKSVSWYQQVLGQGPQFIFQYYEKEERGRGNFPDRFSARQFPNYSSELNVNALLLGDSALYLCASSHGTGKETQYFGPGTRLLVL.

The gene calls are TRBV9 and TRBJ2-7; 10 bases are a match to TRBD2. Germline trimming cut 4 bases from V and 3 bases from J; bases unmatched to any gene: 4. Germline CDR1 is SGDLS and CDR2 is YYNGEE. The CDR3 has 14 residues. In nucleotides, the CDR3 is TGTGCCAGCAGCCAAGGGACTAGCGACTACGAGCAGTACTTC. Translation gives CASSQGTSDYEQYF. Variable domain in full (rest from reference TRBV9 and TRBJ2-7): DSGVTQTPKHLITATGQRVTLRCSPRSGDLSVYWYQQSLDQGLQFLIQYYNGEERAKGNILERFSAQQFPDLHSELNLSSLELGDSALYFCASSQGTSDYEQYFGPGTRLTVT.

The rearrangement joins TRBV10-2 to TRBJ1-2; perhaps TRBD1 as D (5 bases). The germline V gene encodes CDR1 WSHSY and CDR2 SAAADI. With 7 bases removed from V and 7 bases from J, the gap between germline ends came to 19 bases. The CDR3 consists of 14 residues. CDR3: CASTPGRYTLGYTF. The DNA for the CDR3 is TGCGCCAGCACCCCGGGACGATATACACTTGGCTACACCTTC.

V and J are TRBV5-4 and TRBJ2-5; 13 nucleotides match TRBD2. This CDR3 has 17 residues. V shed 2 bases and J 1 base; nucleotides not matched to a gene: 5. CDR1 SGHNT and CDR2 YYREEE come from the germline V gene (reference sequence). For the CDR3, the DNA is TGTGCCAGCAGCTTCGGGACTAGCGGGGCCATCCAAGAGACCCAGTACTTC. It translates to CASSFGTSGAIQETQYF.

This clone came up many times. CDR3 loop: CASSLRAGRAYEQYF. The CDR3 DNA reads TGTGCCAGCAGTTTAAGAGCGGGGCGGGCCTACGAGCAGTACTTC. The chain links TRBV27 to TRBJ2-7, with TRBD2 matching over 7 bases. The trim removed 2 bases at V and 2 bases at J, leaving 6 bases unmatched. There are 15 residues in the CDR3. Per germline, CDR1 MNHEY and CDR2 SMNVEV (reference sequence).

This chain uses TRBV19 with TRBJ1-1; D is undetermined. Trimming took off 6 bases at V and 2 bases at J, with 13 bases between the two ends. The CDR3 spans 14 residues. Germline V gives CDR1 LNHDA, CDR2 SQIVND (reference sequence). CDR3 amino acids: CASRAGMANTEAFF. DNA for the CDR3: TGTGCCAGTAGAGCAGGTATGGCTAACACTGAAGCTTTCTTT.

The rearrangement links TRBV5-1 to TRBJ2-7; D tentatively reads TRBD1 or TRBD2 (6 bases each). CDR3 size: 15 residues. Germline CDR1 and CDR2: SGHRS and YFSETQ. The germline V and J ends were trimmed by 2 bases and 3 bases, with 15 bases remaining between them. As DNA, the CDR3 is TGCGCCAGCAGCTTTGGTCGGGGGCAGTACTACGAGCAGTACTTC. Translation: CASSFGRGQYYEQYF.

The DNA of the CDR3 is TGTGCCAGTAGTCCTTGGCAGGGAGTGGCTGAAGCTTTCTTT. It is translated as CASSPWQGVAEAFF. The J gene is TRBJ1-1, the V gene TRBV19; possible D gene TRBD1, 5 bases. Trimming shortened V by 5 bases and J by 6 bases, and 16 bases separated the two germline ends. The CDR3 is 14 amino acids. Germline values: CDR1 LNHDA, CDR2 SQIVND (reference sequence).

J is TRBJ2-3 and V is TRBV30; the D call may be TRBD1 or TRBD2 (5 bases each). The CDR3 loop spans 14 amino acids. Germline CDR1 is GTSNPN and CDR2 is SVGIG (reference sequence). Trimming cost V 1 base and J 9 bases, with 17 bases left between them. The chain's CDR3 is CAWSGDGGYETQYF. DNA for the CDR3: TGTGCCTGGAGTGGGGACGGAGGCTATGAGACGCAGTATTTT.